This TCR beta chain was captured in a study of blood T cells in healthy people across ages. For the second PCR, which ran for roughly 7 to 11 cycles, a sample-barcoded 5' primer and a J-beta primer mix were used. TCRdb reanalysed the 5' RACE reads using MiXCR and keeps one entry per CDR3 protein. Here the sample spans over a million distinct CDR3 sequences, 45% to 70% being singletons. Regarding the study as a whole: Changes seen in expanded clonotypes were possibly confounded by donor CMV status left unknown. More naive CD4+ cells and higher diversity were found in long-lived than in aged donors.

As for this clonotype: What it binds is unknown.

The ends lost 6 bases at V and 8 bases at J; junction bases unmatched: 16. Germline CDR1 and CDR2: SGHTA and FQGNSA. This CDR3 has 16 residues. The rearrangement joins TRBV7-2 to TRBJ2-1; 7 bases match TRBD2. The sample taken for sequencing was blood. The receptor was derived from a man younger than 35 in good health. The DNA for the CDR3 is TGTGCCAGCAGTTCTAGCGGCGATCCAGGGCTCGATGAGCAGTTCTTC. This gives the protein CASSSSGDPGLDEQFF.